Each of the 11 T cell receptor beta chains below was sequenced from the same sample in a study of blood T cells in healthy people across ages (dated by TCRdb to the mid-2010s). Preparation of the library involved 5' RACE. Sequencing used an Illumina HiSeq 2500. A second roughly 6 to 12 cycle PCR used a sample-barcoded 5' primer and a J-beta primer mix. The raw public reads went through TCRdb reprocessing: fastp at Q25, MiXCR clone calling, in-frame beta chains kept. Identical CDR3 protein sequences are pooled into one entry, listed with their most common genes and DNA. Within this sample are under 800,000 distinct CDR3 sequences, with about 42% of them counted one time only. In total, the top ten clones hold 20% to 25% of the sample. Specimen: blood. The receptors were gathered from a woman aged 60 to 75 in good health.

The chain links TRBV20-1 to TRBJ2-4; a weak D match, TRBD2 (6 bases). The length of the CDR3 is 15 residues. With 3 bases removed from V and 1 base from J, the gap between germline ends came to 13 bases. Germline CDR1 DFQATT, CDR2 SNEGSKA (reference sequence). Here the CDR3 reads CSASNGSGAKNIQYF. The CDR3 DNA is TGCAGTGCTAGTAACGGCAGCGGGGCCAAAAACATTCAGTACTTC.

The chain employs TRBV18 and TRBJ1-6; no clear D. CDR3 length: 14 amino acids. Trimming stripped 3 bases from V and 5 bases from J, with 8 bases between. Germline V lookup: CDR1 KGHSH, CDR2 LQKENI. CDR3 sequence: CASSPTADNSPLHF. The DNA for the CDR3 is TGTGCCAGCTCACCGACGGCAGATAATTCACCCCTCCACTTT.

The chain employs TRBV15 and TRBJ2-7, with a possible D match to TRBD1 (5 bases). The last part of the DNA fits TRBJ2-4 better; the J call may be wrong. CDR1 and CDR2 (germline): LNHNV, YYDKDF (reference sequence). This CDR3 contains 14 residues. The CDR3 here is CATSRQGDKNIQYF. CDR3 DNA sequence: TGTGCCACCAGCAGACAGGGTGACAAAAACATTCAGTACTTC.

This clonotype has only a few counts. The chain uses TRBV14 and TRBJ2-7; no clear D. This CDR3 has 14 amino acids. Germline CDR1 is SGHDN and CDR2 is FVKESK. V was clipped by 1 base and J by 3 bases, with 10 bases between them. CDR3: CASSQGSAFYEQYF. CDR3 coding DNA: TGTGCCAGCAGCCAAGGGTCAGCTTTCTACGAGCAGTACTTC. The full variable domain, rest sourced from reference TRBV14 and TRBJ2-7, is EAGVTQFPSHSVIEKGQTVTLRCDPISGHDNLYWYRRVMGKEIKFLLHFVKESKQDESGMPNNRFLAERTGGTYSTLKVQPAELEDSGVYFCASSQGSAFYEQYFGPGTRLTVT.

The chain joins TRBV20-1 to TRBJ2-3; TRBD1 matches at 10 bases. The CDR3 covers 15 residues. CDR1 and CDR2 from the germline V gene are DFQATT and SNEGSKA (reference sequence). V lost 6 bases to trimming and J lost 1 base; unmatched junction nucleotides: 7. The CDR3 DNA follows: TGCAGTGCAGCGACAGGGGGCGCGGGCACAGATACGCAGTATTTT. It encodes CSAATGGAGTDTQYF.

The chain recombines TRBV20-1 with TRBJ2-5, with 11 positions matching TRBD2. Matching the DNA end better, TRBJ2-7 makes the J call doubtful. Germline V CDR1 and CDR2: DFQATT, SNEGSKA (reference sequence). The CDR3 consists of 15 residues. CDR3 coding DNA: TGCAGTGCTAGAGTTTCTAGCGGGGGGACCTACGAGCAGTACTTC. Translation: CSARVSSGGTYEQYF.

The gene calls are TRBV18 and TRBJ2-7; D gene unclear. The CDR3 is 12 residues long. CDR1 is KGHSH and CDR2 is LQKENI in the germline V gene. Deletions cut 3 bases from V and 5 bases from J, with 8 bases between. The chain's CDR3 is CASSPASDEQYF. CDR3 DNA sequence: TGTGCCAGCTCACCCGCATCCGACGAGCAGTACTTC.

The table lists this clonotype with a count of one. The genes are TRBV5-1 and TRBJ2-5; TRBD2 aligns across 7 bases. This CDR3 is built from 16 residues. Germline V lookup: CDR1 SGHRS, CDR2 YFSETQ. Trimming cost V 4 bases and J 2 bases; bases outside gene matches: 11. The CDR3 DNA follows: TGCGCCAGCAGCGCCCTAGCGGTGGGCCAACAAGAGACCCAGTACTTC. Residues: CASSALAVGQQETQYF.

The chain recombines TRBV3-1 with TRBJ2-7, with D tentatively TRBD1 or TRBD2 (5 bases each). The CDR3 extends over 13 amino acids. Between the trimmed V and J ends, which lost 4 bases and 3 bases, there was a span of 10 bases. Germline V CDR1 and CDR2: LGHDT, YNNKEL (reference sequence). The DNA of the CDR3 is TGTGCCAGCAGCCGTCAGGGAGTCTACGAGCAGTACTTC. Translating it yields CASSRQGVYEQYF.

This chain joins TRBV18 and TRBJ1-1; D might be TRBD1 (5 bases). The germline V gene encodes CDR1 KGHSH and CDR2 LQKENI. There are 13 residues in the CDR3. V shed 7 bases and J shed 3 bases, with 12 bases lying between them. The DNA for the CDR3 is TGTGCCAGCTTGGCGGGGACGGACACTGAAGCTTTCTTT. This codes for CASLAGTDTEAFF.

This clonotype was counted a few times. CDR3 residues: CASSPVQTQGWNEQFF. DNA for the CDR3: TGTGCCAGCTCACCAGTGCAGACCCAGGGATGGAATGAGCAGTTCTTC. The V gene is TRBV18, the J gene TRBJ2-1; weak D call: TRBD1 (5 bases). V dropped 2 bases and J dropped 7 bases, with 18 bases sitting between them. Germline values: CDR1 KGHSH, CDR2 LQKENI. This CDR3 is built from 16 residues. Supplemented by reference TRBV18 and TRBJ2-1, the full variable domain reads NAGVMQNPRHLVRRRGQEARLRCSPMKGHSHVYWYRQLPEEGLKFMVYLQKENIIDESGMPKERFSAEFPKEGPSILRIQQVVRGDSAAYFCASSPVQTQGWNEQFFGPGTRLTVL.